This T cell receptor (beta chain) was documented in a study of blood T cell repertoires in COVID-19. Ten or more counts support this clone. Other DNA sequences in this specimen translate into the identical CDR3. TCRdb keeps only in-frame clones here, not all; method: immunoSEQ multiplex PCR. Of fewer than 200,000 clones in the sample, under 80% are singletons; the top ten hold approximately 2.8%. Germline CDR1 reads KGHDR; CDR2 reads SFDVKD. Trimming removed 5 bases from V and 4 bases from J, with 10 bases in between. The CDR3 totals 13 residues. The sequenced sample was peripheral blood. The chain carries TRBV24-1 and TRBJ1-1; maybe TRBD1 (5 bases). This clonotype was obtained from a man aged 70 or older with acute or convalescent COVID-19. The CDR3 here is CATSGSGGTEAFF. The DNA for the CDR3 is TGTGCCACCAGTGGATCCGGGGGCACTGAAGCTTTCTTT.